This entry is about one T cell receptor beta chain. Antigen unknown. Assay: immunoSEQ multiplex PCR; the TCRdb copy retains only in-frame clones and omits some. Of 100,000 to 150,000 clones in the sample, less than 95% are singletons; the top ten hold about 4.3%. The sample is drawn from a study of T cell responses to AZD1222 COVID-19 vaccine. Trimming removed 0 bases at V and 2 bases at J, with 14 bases between. CDR3 length: 17 amino acids. Germline loops: CDR1 LGHNA, CDR2 YSLEER. General study results and limits: Among the donors, most were white British and more were female, and clonal diversity was possibly underestimated. Baseline serology detected seropositivity in only a handful of AZD1222 recipients.

The V call is TRBV4-3, the J call TRBJ2-1, with D perhaps assigned TRBD1 or TRBD2 (7 bases each). The sequence derives from an adult in good health. The input for sequencing was peripheral blood, taken on day 0 of MenACWY control vaccination. DNA for the CDR3: TGCGCCAGCAGCCAAGATAGGCCAGGGGGGGCCTACAATGAGCAGTTCTTC. The encoded protein is CASSQDRPGGAYNEQFF.